These T cell receptor beta chains were read from a single sample in a study of T cells in localized non-small cell lung cancer. Libraries were prepared by immunoSEQ multiplex PCR; TCRdb keeps only in-frame clonotypes and omits some of them. Of tens of thousands of clones in the sample, 88% were seen once. The sequencing here drew on peripheral blood, taken before any cancer treatment. These receptors came from a female donor older than 55 with stage I squamous cell lung carcinoma. CDR3s include the opening cysteine and the closing phenylalanine or tryptophan. A D gene is named only where the DNA matches it firmly. Clone size is given for some rows only: seen once, a few or many times, or a class if the clone is expanded.

v_gene: TRBV7-9
j_gene: TRBJ2-3
abundance: NA
d_gene: TRBD2
CDR3nt: TGTGCCAGCAGCCCTAGCGGGAGCACAGATACGCAGTATTTT
CDR3aa: CASSPSGSTDTQYF

v_gene: TRBV7-9
j_gene: TRBJ1-6
abundance: NA
d_gene: TRBD1
CDR3nt: TGTGCCAGCAGCTTAGCGACAGGGGCGATTGATTCACCCCTCCACTTT
CDR3aa: CASSLATGAIDSPLHF

v_gene: TRBV5-1
j_gene: TRBJ2-7
abundance: NA
d_gene: TRBD1
CDR3nt: TGCGCCAGCAGCATAACCGGGACAGGCCCGTTGGAGCAGTACTTC
CDR3aa: CASSITGTGPLEQYF

v_gene: TRBV7-9
j_gene: TRBJ2-2
abundance: NA
d_gene: NA
CDR3nt: TGTGCCAGCAGCTTCGACACCGGGGAGCTGTTTTTT
CDR3aa: CASSFDTGELFF

v_gene: TRBV7-9
j_gene: TRBJ2-4
abundance: NA
d_gene: TRBD2
CDR3nt: TGTGCCAGCAGCGATAGTGGACTAGCGGGAAACATTCAGTACTTC
CDR3aa: CASSDSGLAGNIQYF

v_gene: TRBV5-6
j_gene: TRBJ2-2
abundance: NA
d_gene: TRBD1
CDR3nt: TGTGCCAGCAGCTTTGGGGACAGGGGGCCGACCGGGGAGCTGTTTTTT
CDR3aa: CASSFGDRGPTGELFF

v_gene: TRBV7-8
j_gene: TRBJ2-1
abundance: NA
d_gene: NA
CDR3nt: TGTGCCAGCAGCTTAGGGCGGCGGGACTCCACTAATGAGCAGTTCTTC
CDR3aa: CASSLGRRDSTNEQFF

v_gene: TRBV7-3
j_gene: TRBJ1-5
abundance: NA
d_gene: TRBD1
CDR3nt: TGTGCCAGCAGCATCGCGCAGGGGGCCAATCAGCCCCAGCATTTT
CDR3aa: CASSIAQGANQPQHF

v_gene: TRBV7-2
j_gene: TRBJ2-6
abundance: NA
d_gene: NA
CDR3nt: TGTGCCAGCAGCTCAATCGGCTCTGGGGCCAACGTCCTGACTTTC
CDR3aa: CASSSIGSGANVLTF

v_gene: TRBV27
j_gene: TRBJ1-2
abundance: NA
d_gene: NA
CDR3nt: TGTGCCAGCAGAGTTTCCTACTCAGGGATACTCTATGGCTACACCTTC
CDR3aa: CASRVSYSGILYGYTF

v_gene: TRBV5-1
j_gene: TRBJ2-1
abundance: NA
d_gene: TRBD2
CDR3nt: TGCGCCAGCAGCTTGACTAGCGGGAGTTACCATGAGCAGTTCTTC
CDR3aa: CASSLTSGSYHEQFF

v_gene: TRBV6-5
j_gene: TRBJ1-5
abundance: NA
d_gene: NA
CDR3nt: TGTGCCAGCAGCCGCGGAATGAGCAATCAGCCCCAGCATTTT
CDR3aa: CASSRGMSNQPQHF

v_gene: TRBV5-1
j_gene: TRBJ2-2
abundance: NA
d_gene: TRBD1
CDR3nt: TGCGCCAGCAGCTTGGGGACCCTACAGGGGCCGAACACCGGGGAGCTGTTTTTT
CDR3aa: CASSLGTLQGPNTGELFF

v_gene: TRBV19
j_gene: TRBJ2-1
abundance: NA
d_gene: NA
CDR3nt: TGTGCCAGTAGTATAGATCGTCCGTCGAGTGAGCAGTTCTTC
CDR3aa: CASSIDRPSSEQFF

v_gene: TRBV6-5
j_gene: TRBJ2-2
abundance: NA
d_gene: TRBD1
CDR3nt: TGTGCCAGCAGGGGACAGGGGAACACCGGGGAGCTGTTTTTT
CDR3aa: CASRGQGNTGELFF

v_gene: TRBV5-1
j_gene: TRBJ2-3
abundance: few
d_gene: TRBD2
CDR3nt: TGCGCCAGCAGCTCGCCAGGGAGCGGGAAGAGCACAGATACGCAGTATTTT
CDR3aa: CASSSPGSGKSTDTQYF

v_gene: TRBV5-1
j_gene: TRBJ2-3
abundance: NA
d_gene: TRBD2
CDR3nt: TGCGCCAGCAGCTCGGAAGCTGCGGGAGGGACAGATACGCAGTATTTT
CDR3aa: CASSSEAAGGTDTQYF

v_gene: TRBV4-3
j_gene: TRBJ2-1
abundance: NA
d_gene: TRBD2
CDR3nt: TGCGCCAGCAGCCCCTATTTAGCGGGAGTTTCCTACAATGAGCAGTTCTTC
CDR3aa: CASSPYLAGVSYNEQFF

v_gene: TRBV18
j_gene: TRBJ2-7
abundance: once
d_gene: TRBD2
CDR3nt: TGTGCCAGCTCACCCACTAGCGGGCGCTCATACGAGCAGTACTTC
CDR3aa: CASSPTSGRSYEQYF

v_gene: TRBV4-2
j_gene: TRBJ2-7
abundance: few
d_gene: NA
CDR3nt: TGTGCCAGCAGCCAAGGCAGAGACCTTCTCTTGGCCGAGCAGTACTTC
CDR3aa: CASSQGRDLLLAEQYF

v_gene: TRBV5-1
j_gene: TRBJ2-1
abundance: NA
d_gene: NA
CDR3nt: TGCGCCAGCAGCTTGAACAGGAACAATGAGCAGTTCTTC
CDR3aa: CASSLNRNNEQFF

v_gene: TRBV27
j_gene: TRBJ2-7
abundance: NA
d_gene: TRBD2
CDR3nt: TGTGCCAGCAGTTACCAGGGACTAGCGGGAGAGTACTTC
CDR3aa: CASSYQGLAGEYF

v_gene: TRBV11-2
j_gene: TRBJ1-1
abundance: once
d_gene: NA
CDR3nt: TGTGCCAGCAGTCCCGGGACAGAAGCTTTCTTT
CDR3aa: CASSPGTEAFF

v_gene: TRBV2
j_gene: TRBJ2-1
abundance: once
d_gene: TRBD2
CDR3nt: TGTGCCAGAAGCGGGACTAGCGGTTATGAGCAGTTCTTC
CDR3aa: CARSGTSGYEQFF

v_gene: TRBV5-1
j_gene: TRBJ2-1
abundance: NA
d_gene: NA
CDR3nt: TGCGCCAGCAGCTTGGAGCGGAGTGGGGAGTTCTTC
CDR3aa: CASSLERSGEFF

v_gene: TRBV6-1
j_gene: TRBJ2-2
abundance: NA
d_gene: TRBD1
CDR3nt: TGTGCCAGCAGTGTGACAGGGGATACCGGGGAGCTGTTTTTT
CDR3aa: CASSVTGDTGELFF